The sequence of this T cell receptor beta chain was determined in a study of Ad26.COV2.S vaccination and SARS-CoV-2 variants (dated by TCRdb to the early 2020s). Some background on the complete study: Vaccine-arm donors came from COV1001, a multicentre, randomized, double-blind, placebo-controlled phase I-IIa trial of Ad26.COV2.S in healthy adults. TCRbeta repertoire sequencing was used to assess the specificity and breadth of SARS-CoV-2-reactive T cell receptors after Ad26.COV2.S vaccination. The TCR-sequenced set comprised around 30 samples: some 20 Ad26.COV2.S vaccine recipients, 5 placebo recipients and 8 SARS-CoV-2 convalescent individuals. Investigators did not know the trial group allocation while performing experiments and assessing outcomes. Participants in the trial were split at random into five groups of five each, receiving low-dose or high-dose Ad26.COV2.S once or twice, or else placebo on both occasions. Dosing of Ad26.COV2.S was intramuscular, at either 5x10^10 or 1x10^11 viral particles, delivered as one shot or as two shots spaced 56 days apart.

The CDR3 sequence holds 13 residues, the cysteine and phenylalanine included. Only the CDR3 DNA is retained, 39 bases long and in frame from the first base. Here V drops 4 bases and J drops 6 bases, and the junction holds 6 bases not matched to any gene. CDR1 SGHTA and CDR2 FQGTGA are derived from the germline V gene. The sample's treatment or condition label, decoded: roughly 20 received Ad26.COV2.S at low or high dose, single or two shots; five or six received placebo; per-sample allocation not given. Repertoires of vaccine and placebo recipients were sequenced from samples taken on day 63 after the first injection. Cohort 1b enrolled around 23 adults aged 18-55 years at a single site in Boston, USA, between 29 July and 7 August 2020. Ad26.COV2.S was a replication-incompetent adenovirus type 26 vector that expressed a prefusion-stabilized SARS-CoV-2 spike protein derived from the original Wuhan strain.

TCRbeta CDR3 regions were sequenced with the immunoSEQ Assay. After extraction, genomic DNA underwent amplification by bias-controlled multiplex PCR, followed by high-throughput sequencing. The original methods were these. To quantify the absolute abundance of every unique TCRbeta CDR3 region, sequences were collapsed and filtered. T cell fraction was estimated by normalizing TCRbeta template counts to usable DNA, which was measured by amplifying reference genes present in all nucleated cells. Repertoire TCRs were annotated as SARS-CoV-2-specific when V gene, CDR3 amino acid sequence and J gene were exactly matched to a known reactive TCR set. MIRA supplied the reference SARS-CoV-2 TCR set, which was filtered for enrichment in COVID-19-positive ImmuneCODE repertoires so that public or cross-reactive TCRs were removed. Using the MIRA antigens, annotated TCRs were further analysed by specific ORF or by position within an ORF. Depth was the summed frequency of annotated unique rearrangements, while breadth was defined as annotated unique rearrangements over total unique productive rearrangements. Group comparisons of TCR breadth used two-sided Wilcoxon rank-sum tests. The source is immuneACCESS, and TCRdb retained only in-frame sequences with V and J called. Part of the clones is not carried over; for the studies checked, unresolved V genes explain less than half of this, and the remainder is unexplained. V, J and clone size derive from that table, while D and trimming were established from the DNA sequence. Across this sample there are about 400,000 clones, with 88% seen only once. Clones ranked in the top ten supply approximately 4% of the sample.

General study outcomes and caveats: The authors noted that the TCR breadth and depth analyses may have underestimated total T cell responses. Vaccine and placebo recipients had comparable non-spike TCR breadth, which fits with the vaccine containing only spike. The study was not powered for comparison of responses between vaccine doses or regimens. Spike-specific TCR breadth was higher in Ad26.COV2.S recipients than in placebo recipients (P = 0.0014). After vaccination, spike-specific CD8+ and CD4+ T cell responses were reported to show substantial breadth.

Note on this clone: The antigen it binds to is not known. Base-call qualities are not available, and no considerably larger clone is one nucleotide away.

This receptor was obtained from a person between 18 and 65 years old who received the Ad26.COV2.S COVID-19 vaccine or a placebo. Here the chain combines TRBV7-3 and TRBJ2-7; 7 nucleotides in the junction match TRBD1. Sequencing used peripheral blood, obtained in a trial of Ad26.COV2.S vaccine versus placebo. The CDR3 reads CASSSHRGGEQYF. The sequenced DNA is TGTGCCAGCAGCTCCCACAGGGGCGGCGAGCAGTACTTC.